The 10 T cell receptor beta chains presented below share a single source sample, sequenced in a study of cytotoxic CD8 clonotypes in ibrutinib-treated CLL. The table came from immunoSEQ multiplex PCR; TCRdb's copy has only in-frame clones and leaves some out. The data hold fewer than 300,000 clones, with around 76% observed a single time. The sample in question was PBMCs, obtained at disease progression, from a patient treated with ibrutinib. The source of these receptors is a human donor with chronic lymphocytic leukemia.

The chain uses TRBV18 and TRBJ2-2; 8 bases fit TRBD1. Trimming took 1 base from V and 3 from J; bases not matched to a gene: 1. The CDR3 is made up of 15 amino acids. Germline V CDR1 and CDR2: KGHSH, LQKENI. The CDR3 spells CASSPLQGDTGELFF. CDR3 sequence (DNA): TGTGCCAGCTCACCACTACAGGGGGACACCGGGGAGCTGTTTTTT. The full variable domain, with the rest looked up from reference TRBV18 and TRBJ2-2, is NAGVMQNPRHLVRRRGQEARLRCSPMKGHSHVYWYRQLPEEGLKFMVYLQKENIIDESGMPKERFSAEFPKEGPSILRIQQVVRGDSAAYFCASSPLQGDTGELFFGEGSRLTVL.

V gene TRBV5-4 combines with J gene TRBJ2-7, with D possibly being TRBD1 (6 bases). Trimming removed 4 bases from V and 5 bases from J, with 10 bases in between. This CDR3 region has 12 residues. Per the germline V gene, CDR1 is SGHNT and CDR2 is YYREEE (reference sequence). CDR3 in DNA: TGTGCCAGCAGCGTACAGGGTCACGAGCAGTACTTC. Residues: CASSVQGHEQYF.

The sample holds a few counts of this clone. The chain uses TRBV25-1 and TRBJ1-6; D unresolved. CDR3 length equals 13 residues. V was trimmed by 6 bases and J by 4 bases, leaving 7 bases between them. Germline V lookup: CDR1 MGHDK, CDR2 SYGVNS. This CDR3 reads CASREGYNSPLHF. In DNA, the CDR3 is TGTGCCAGCAGGGAAGGGTATAATTCACCCCTCCACTTT.

The rearrangement uses TRBV2 and TRBJ2-6; no firm D call. The CDR3 runs 15 residues. Trimming took off 3 bases at V and 0 bases at J, with 6 bases between the two ends. CDR1 and CDR2 from the germline V gene are SNHLY and FYNNEI. In DNA, the CDR3 is TGTGCCAGCAGTGACTGGGGCTCTGGGGCCAACGTCCTGACTTTC. The encoded protein is CASSDWGSGANVLTF.

The chain couples TRBV29-1 to TRBJ2-6, with TRBD1 matching 10 bases. CDR1 is SQVTM and CDR2 is ANQGSEA in the germline V gene. The CDR3 runs 16 residues. J gave up 1 base and V 6 bases, and 6 bases lay outside the gene matches. CDR3 bases: TGCAGCGTGGACCGGGACAGGGGTTCTGGGGCCAACGTCCTGACTTTC. It is translated as CSVDRDRGSGANVLTF.

The J gene is TRBJ1-1, the V gene TRBV29-1; maybe TRBD1 (6 bases). Deletions cut 4 bases from V and 1 base from J, with 10 bases between. This CDR3 region has 13 residues. Germline CDR1 SQVTM, CDR2 ANQGSEA. The CDR3 loop reads CSVANRANTEAFF. The CDR3 bases are TGCAGCGTTGCGAACAGGGCGAACACTGAAGCTTTCTTT.

The chain recombines TRBV7-9 with TRBJ2-3; 7 bases are shared with TRBD2. The germline CDR1 and CDR2 sequences are SEHNR and FQNEAQ (reference sequence). Trimming at V came to 2 bases and at J to 11 bases, leaving 7 bases not matched to a gene. CDR3 size: 13 residues. The CDR3 region has the DNA TGTGCCAGCAGCTTACTGAGCGGGGAGAGGCAGTATTTT. Translation: CASSLLSGERQYF.

The sample holds a few counts of this clone. This chain links TRBV9 with TRBJ2-2; no definite D call. The CDR3 covers 17 residues. Germline assignment: CDR1 SGDLS and CDR2 YYNGEE. V gave up 0 bases and J gave up 0 bases, with 12 bases separating them. CDR3 region: CASSVAWGSPNTGELFF. CDR3 sequence (DNA): TGTGCCAGCAGCGTAGCATGGGGAAGTCCGAACACCGGGGAGCTGTTTTTT.

The table lists this clone with a few counts. The chain couples TRBV11-2 to TRBJ1-3; no clear D. The CDR3 sequence is 14 residues long. In germline, CDR1 is SGHAT, CDR2 FQNNGV. Trimming cost V 5 bases and J 2 bases, with 10 bases left between them. The CDR3 bases are TGTGCCAGCAGCCCATTACTGGCTGGAAACACCATATATTTT. It yields the protein CASSPLLAGNTIYF. The whole variable domain, remainder taken from reference TRBV11-2 and TRBJ1-3, is EAGVAQSPRYKIIEKRQSVAFWCNPISGHATLYWYQQILGQGPKLLIQFQNNGVVDDSQLPKDRFSAERLKGVDSTLKIQPAKLEDSAVYLCASSPLLAGNTIYFGEGSWLTVV.

The chain has TRBV7-9 and TRBJ1-4; 7 positions agree with TRBD1. The V and J ends lost 2 bases and 2 bases, in that order; junction bases with no gene match: 5. CDR1 is SEHNR and CDR2 is FQNEAQ in the germline V gene (reference sequence). The CDR3 runs to 16 residues. CDR3 nucleotides: TGTGCCAGCAGCTTACCTACAGGGGTGACTAATGAAAAACTGTTTTTT. Its translation is CASSLPTGVTNEKLFF.